These 16 T cell receptor beta chains came from one sample sequenced in a study of blood T cell repertoires in COVID-19. Sequencing used immunoSEQ multiplex PCR; TCRdb keeps in-frame clones, though not all of them. The data show about 33,000 clones, with around 88% seen just once and approximately 6.5% held by the top ten. Input material: peripheral blood. These receptor sequences come from a human donor in a cohort sampled during active COVID-19.

The chain joins TRBV29-1 to TRBJ2-1; TRBD1 agrees at 8 bases. The CDR3 totals 15 residues. Germline CDR1 reads SQVTM; CDR2 reads ANQGSEA. V trimming: 5 bases; J trimming: 8 bases; junction bases outside the gene matches: 14. The chain's CDR3 is CSVLRSTGAADEQFF. The CDR3 DNA reads TGCAGCGTTCTACGTTCGACAGGGGCCGCCGATGAGCAGTTCTTC.

The rearrangement joins TRBV27 to TRBJ2-7; 9 positions match TRBD1. Trimming cost V 8 bases and J 4 bases; bases outside gene matches: 6. The CDR3 runs to 13 residues. CDR1 and CDR2 (germline): MNHEY, SMNVEV (reference sequence). This chain's CDR3 is CASAPGQGYEQYF. CDR3 coding DNA: TGTGCCAGCGCCCCCGGACAGGGGTACGAGCAGTACTTC.

This sequence joins TRBV19 and TRBJ2-1; 9 positions match TRBD1. The germline gives CDR1 LNHDA, CDR2 SQIVND (reference sequence). The CDR3 has 12 amino acids. After removal of 5 bases from V and 15 bases from J, the junction contained 8 bases not matched to a gene. The CDR3 DNA is TGTGCCAGTAGTTCTGCCGGGACAGGGTGGTTCTTC. It encodes CASSSAGTGWFF.

V gene TRBV7-9 combines with J gene TRBJ1-2, with 9 positions matching TRBD1. This CDR3 contains 16 residues. Germline values: CDR1 SEHNR, CDR2 FQNEAQ (reference sequence). Unmatched junction bases numbered 11, after V lost 1 base and J lost 8 bases. CDR3 region: CASSLGGTGYVYGYTF. In DNA form, the CDR3 reads TGTGCCAGCAGCTTAGGGGGGACAGGGTACGTTTACGGCTACACCTTC.

This clone has just one count. The J gene is TRBJ2-5, the V gene TRBV9; unclear D gene. The CDR3 contains 12 residues. Germline V gene data show CDR1 as SGDLS and CDR2 as YYNGEE. V gave up 1 base and J gave up 4 bases, with 5 bases separating them. Here the CDR3 reads CASSVSGETQYF. The CDR3 region has the DNA TGTGCCAGCAGCGTATCGGGAGAGACCCAGTACTTC.

The chain employs TRBV7-8 and TRBJ2-3; 7 bases match TRBD1. The CDR3 contains 13 residues. Germline V gene sequence: CDR1 SGHVS, CDR2 FQNEAQ. Losses at the gene ends were 2 bases for V and 11 bases for J; bases not matched to a gene: 7. CDR3 amino acids: CASSLRTGRMQYF. CDR3 nucleotide sequence: TGTGCCAGCAGCTTACGGACAGGAAGGATGCAGTATTTT.

This chain links TRBV5-4 with TRBJ2-5; 9 nucleotides line up with TRBD1. The CDR3 length is 16 residues. Trimming at V came to 7 bases and at J to 3 bases, leaving 13 bases not matched to a gene. Germline V gene lookup returns CDR1 SGHNT and CDR2 YYREEE (reference sequence). CDR3 in DNA: TGTGCCAGCTCCTCCCCCGGGACAGGGCCAAAAGAGACCCAGTACTTC. Translating it yields CASSSPGTGPKETQYF.

The chain links TRBV19 to TRBJ2-5; perhaps TRBD1 as D (5 bases). The CDR3 runs to 13 residues. CDR1 LNHDA and CDR2 SQIVND come from the germline V gene (reference sequence). Trimming removed 6 bases from V and 9 bases from J, with 17 bases in between. CDR3 loop: CASRDGAQGAQYF. CDR3 in DNA: TGTGCCAGTAGAGACGGAGCACAAGGGGCCCAGTACTTC.

V is TRBV4-2 and J is TRBJ2-3, with D unclear. Trimming cost V 2 bases and J 4 bases, with 10 bases left between them. Germline V gives CDR1 LGHNA, CDR2 YNFKEQ. CDR3 length equals 14 residues. The CDR3 region has the DNA TGTGCCAGCAGCCAATTTCCGAGCGCAGATACGCAGTATTTT. Protein: CASSQFPSADTQYF.

V gene TRBV18 combines with J gene TRBJ1-2; the match to TRBD1 covers 8 bases. This CDR3 contains 15 residues. Germline V lookup: CDR1 KGHSH, CDR2 LQKENI. V dropped 3 bases and J dropped 4; count of bases not matched to a gene: 7. This CDR3 is CASSPPTGAVYGYTF. The CDR3 DNA reads TGTGCCAGCTCACCCCCGACAGGGGCAGTCTATGGCTACACCTTC.

The V gene is TRBV5-4, the J gene TRBJ1-1; a possible D gene is TRBD1 (6 bases). V dropped 0 bases and J dropped 3 bases, with 9 bases sitting between them. Germline-derived CDR1 and CDR2 are SGHNT and YYREEE (reference sequence). The length of the CDR3 is 14 residues. CDR3 region: CASSLGGGDTEAFF. The CDR3 DNA reads TGTGCCAGCAGCTTGGGAGGGGGAGACACTGAAGCTTTCTTT.

This chain connects TRBV3-1 (or the pseudogene TRBV3-2) to TRBJ2-1, with D possibly TRBD2 on 5 matching bases. Germline loops: CDR1 LGHDT, CDR2 YNNKEL (reference sequence). CDR3 size: 17 residues. V lost 4 bases and J lost 0, with 16 bases in between. The CDR3 DNA sequence: TGTGCCAGCAGCCCGTGGGAGACTATCACCTCCTACAATGAGCAGTTCTTC. Its protein is CASSPWETITSYNEQFF.

The V call is TRBV19, the J call TRBJ2-7; 8 bases agree with TRBD1. After removal of 5 bases from V and 12 bases from J, the junction contained 9 bases not matched to a gene. Germline loops: CDR1 LNHDA, CDR2 SQIVND (reference sequence). The CDR3 totals 12 residues. CDR3 coding DNA: TGTGCCAGTAGTTCCCGGACAGGGTGGGCGTACTTC. Residues: CASSSRTGWAYF.

The chain links TRBV7-2 to TRBJ2-7; a weak D match, TRBD1 (6 bases). The CDR3 extends over 15 amino acids. Germline-derived CDR1 and CDR2 are SGHTA and FQGNSA. V was trimmed by 4 bases and J by 1 base, leaving 14 bases between them. The CDR3 nucleotides read TGTGCCAGCAGCTCACAGGGTAAGATGTCCTACGAGCAGTACTTC. Translation gives CASSSQGKMSYEQYF.

The chain recombines TRBV5-1 with TRBJ2-7; no firm D call. The J call is doubtful: the DNA matches TRBJ2-1 better. This CDR3 spans 15 amino acids. CDR1 SGHRS and CDR2 YFSETQ come from the germline V gene. CDR3 loop: CASSLAASSYNEQFF. Here the CDR3 DNA reads TGCGCCAGCAGCTTGGCGGCTAGCTCCTACAATGAGCAGTTCTTC.

The V and J genes are TRBV4-3 and TRBJ2-7; 7 bases fit TRBD2. Unmatched junction bases numbered 11, after V lost 0 bases and J lost 6 bases. The CDR3 has 16 amino acids. The germline V gene encodes CDR1 LGHNA and CDR2 YSLEER. CDR3 coding DNA: TGCGCCAGCAGCCAAGAAAGGAGCTGGGAGGGAGGCGAGCAGTACTTC. Its protein product is CASSQERSWEGGEQYF.